The source of this TCR beta chain is a study of cytomegalovirus exposure and HLA in healthy donors. This CDR3 spans 17 amino acids. Germline V CDR1 and CDR2: MDHEN, SYDVKM. V was trimmed by 2 bases and J by 10 bases, leaving 24 bases between them. The PCR contained 60 Vbeta and 13 Jbeta primers. The protocol was immunoSEQ multiplex PCR, while the TCRdb copy is restricted to in-frame clones and leaves out a portion. The table records 55,000 to 65,000 clones, about 89% of them present only once. Regarding the study as a whole: As was reported, the classifier diagnosed cytomegalovirus status with high specificity and sensitivity. CMV serostatus was the sole immune exposure information available.

As to this clone: Its antigen is undetermined.

This receptor was taken from a man in his thirties or forties in good health and CMV-seropositive. The V call is TRBV28, the J call TRBJ2-1; D may be TRBD1 (7 bases). The sequenced sample consisted of PBMCs. Here the CDR3 reads CASSLDREVRELREQFF. CDR3 DNA sequence: TGTGCCAGCAGTTTAGACAGGGAAGTTCGGGAGCTTCGGGAGCAGTTCTTC. Supplemented by reference TRBV28 and TRBJ2-1, the full variable domain reads DVKVTQSSRYLVKRTGEKVFLECVQDMDHENMFWYRQDPGLGLRLIYFSYDVKMKEKGDIPEGYSVSREKKERFSLILESASTNQTSMYLCASSLDREVRELREQFFGPGTRLTVL.